The 23 T cell receptor beta chains listed next were all sequenced from one sample in a study of shared clonotypes between healthy human individuals. Sequencing used immunoSEQ multiplex PCR; TCRdb keeps in-frame clones, though not all of them. The sample lists around 700,000 clones; around 72% were seen once. The sample comprised memory CD4+ T cells sorted from blood. Sample subset: CD45RA-negative fraction. All receptors derive from a woman in her thirties in good health.

Many counts were recorded for this clone. The chain uses TRBV10-2 and TRBJ2-1; weak D call: TRBD1 (5 bases). CDR1 WSHSY and CDR2 SAAADI come from the germline V gene. The V gene lost 1 base and the J gene lost 4 bases, with 8 bases spanning the gap. CDR3 length: 14 residues. This CDR3 reads CASSEWTLYNEQFF. CDR3 nucleotides: TGCGCCAGCAGTGAGTGGACACTTTACAATGAGCAGTTCTTC.

The V call is TRBV7-9, the J call TRBJ1-3, with TRBD1 matching 9 bases. The J segment lost 7 bases and the V segment lost 6 bases, leaving 7 bases of the junction unmatched. Germline loops: CDR1 SEHNR, CDR2 FQNEAQ (reference sequence). The CDR3 runs to 14 residues. The CDR3 coding sequence is TGTGCCAGCAGGAAGCCGGGACAGGGCAACACCATATATTTT. Translating gives CASRKPGQGNTIYF.

The J gene is TRBJ2-2, the V gene TRBV5-1; 9 nucleotides line up with TRBD2. V lost 0 bases and J lost 1; bases outside the gene matches: 7. The CDR3 has 18 residues. From germline, CDR1 is SGHRS and CDR2 YFSETQ. CDR3 amino acids: CASSLDGSGGLNTGELFF. The CDR3, as DNA: TGCGCCAGCAGCTTGGATGGTAGCGGGGGACTGAACACCGGGGAGCTGTTTTTT.

The chain has TRBV6-6 and TRBJ2-5; 9 bases are a match to TRBD2. The V gene end was trimmed by 7 bases and the J gene end by 4 bases; junction bases not matched to a gene: 7. Looked up from germline, CDR1 is MNHNY and CDR2 is SVGAGI (reference sequence). CDR3 size: 14 residues. CDR3 DNA: TGTGCCAGCACTACAGCGGGAGGTGCAGAGACCCAGTACTTC. Translating gives CASTTAGGAETQYF.

The chain carries TRBV18 and TRBJ1-5; D possibly corresponds to TRBD1 (5 bases). CDR3 length equals 16 residues. The germline V gene encodes CDR1 KGHSH and CDR2 LQKENI. V dropped 3 bases and J dropped 0 bases, with 12 bases sitting between them. The chain's CDR3 is CASSPFQGDSNQPQHF. The CDR3 DNA follows: TGTGCCAGCTCACCGTTTCAGGGAGATAGCAATCAGCCCCAGCATTTT.

The genes are TRBV30 and TRBJ2-1; no definite D call. The V end was cut by 4 bases, the J end by 5 bases, with 12 bases between. The CDR3 runs to 13 residues. In germline, CDR1 is GTSNPN, CDR2 SVGIG (reference sequence). CDR3 DNA: TGTGCCTGGAAACAACTGGGGAACAATGAGCAGTTCTTC. Translated: CAWKQLGNNEQFF.

The sample holds a few counts of this clone. The V and J genes are TRBV6-6 and TRBJ1-2; D is ambiguous. The CDR3 is 14 amino acids. Germline V CDR1 and CDR2: MNHNY, SVGAGI (reference sequence). V was trimmed by 5 bases and J by 8 bases, leaving 18 bases between them. The DNA for the CDR3 is TGTGCCAGCAGTGACCCTTTTGTGGTCAGCGGCTACACCTTC. This encodes CASSDPFVVSGYTF.

The genes are TRBV27 and TRBJ2-3; D is ambiguous. Trimming removed 6 bases from V and 3 bases from J, with 7 bases in between. Germline CDR1 reads MNHEY; CDR2 reads SMNVEV (reference sequence). The CDR3 is 12 amino acids. This CDR3 reads CASRGNTDTQYF. The CDR3 region has the DNA TGTGCCAGCAGGGGGAATACAGATACGCAGTATTTT.

V usage is TRBV5-1 and J usage is TRBJ2-5; 12 bases line up with TRBD2. CDR1 SGHRS and CDR2 YFSETQ come from the germline V gene. The CDR3 runs to 15 residues. Losses at the gene ends were 4 bases for V and 3 bases for J; bases not matched to a gene: 4. The CDR3 DNA sequence: TGCGCCAGCAGCGGGGGACTAGCGGGTGAAGAGACCCAGTACTTC. Translating gives CASSGGLAGEETQYF.

There are many counts of this clone. V is TRBV28 and J is TRBJ2-7; no definite D call. CDR1 and CDR2 from the germline V gene are MDHEN and SYDVKM. CDR3 length: 14 amino acids. V was cut by 4 bases and J by 2 bases, with 12 bases left in between. The CDR3 bases are TGTGCCAGCAGTTATTCTCGCCCCCCCTACGAGCAGTACTTC. Its translation: CASSYSRPPYEQYF.

The rearrangement joins TRBV2 to TRBJ1-2; 8 positions agree with TRBD1. Germline V CDR1 and CDR2: SNHLY, FYNNEI. Unmatched junction bases numbered 7, after V lost 6 bases and J lost 7 bases. The CDR3 has 13 amino acids. The CDR3 sequence: CASSKQGEGGYTF. The CDR3 DNA reads TGTGCCAGCAGCAAACAGGGGGAAGGTGGCTACACCTTC.

The chain employs TRBV9 and TRBJ2-1; 8 bases line up with TRBD2. CDR3 length: 15 amino acids. The germline V gene encodes CDR1 SGDLS and CDR2 YYNGEE. V lost 3 bases to trimming and J lost 14 bases; unmatched junction nucleotides: 16. The CDR3 region is CASSAQGGLASTKFF. CDR3 DNA: TGTGCCAGCAGCGCCCAGGGCGGACTAGCCAGCACGAAGTTCTTC.

The genes are TRBV28 and TRBJ2-7; no firm D call. The germline CDR1 and CDR2 sequences are MDHEN and SYDVKM. The CDR3 consists of 12 residues. V lost 4 bases and J 3 bases, leaving 7 bases between the germline ends. The CDR3 coding sequence is TGTGCCAGCAGTTCCCACTTCTACGAGCAGTACTTC. As protein: CASSSHFYEQYF.

This clone was seen many times. The chain carries TRBV2 and TRBJ2-7; either TRBD1 or TRBD2 may fit D (6 bases each). This CDR3 has 14 amino acids. Germline loops: CDR1 SNHLY, CDR2 FYNNEI. V lost 8 bases and J lost 6, with 20 bases in between. Here the CDR3 reads CASLGGTQPSEQYF. Written as DNA, the CDR3 is TGTGCCAGCCTAGGGGGGACGCAGCCCTCCGAGCAGTACTTC.

The chain carries TRBV11-2 and TRBJ2-1; D remains ambiguous. Per the germline V gene, CDR1 is SGHAT and CDR2 is FQNNGV. CDR3 length: 17 amino acids. The germline V and J ends were trimmed by 4 bases and 4 bases, with 20 bases remaining between them. In DNA form, the CDR3 reads TGTGCCAGCAGCTCAACGACCCGGGTCGTTAAATACAATGAGCAGTTCTTC. Translating gives CASSSTTRVVKYNEQFF.

The V gene is TRBV19, the J gene TRBJ1-1; weak D call: TRBD1 (5 bases). Trimming left V 6 bases short and J 1 base short, with 9 bases between. Per germline, CDR1 LNHDA and CDR2 SQIVND (reference sequence). This CDR3 is built from 13 residues. The CDR3 bases are TGTGCCAGTAGCCAGGGCGAGAACACTGAAGCTTTCTTT. Its protein product is CASSQGENTEAFF. The variable domain in full, with the rest retrieved from reference TRBV19 and TRBJ1-1, is DGGITQSPKYLFRKEGQNVTLSCEQNLNHDAMYWYRQDPGQGLRLIYYSQIVNDFQKGDIAEGYSVSREKKESFPLTVTSAQKNPTAFYLCASSQGENTEAFFGQGTRLTVV.

The rearrangement joins TRBV23-1 to TRBJ1-1; D gene unclear. TRBV23-1 is marked as an open reading frame, function uncertain. CDR3 size: 12 residues. The CDR3: CPTAPRHTEAFF. CDR3 coding DNA: TGCCCCACCGCCCCGAGGCACACTGAAGCTTTCTTT.

A note on this clone: In the same sample, other DNA sequences code for this CDR3. V is TRBV28 and J is TRBJ1-1; D gene unclear. Germline lookup yields CDR1 MDHEN and CDR2 SYDVKM. Deletions cut 5 bases from V and 1 base from J, with 8 bases between. This CDR3 contains 13 residues. The CDR3 loop is CASSPPANTEAFF. CDR3 DNA: TGTGCCAGCAGTCCCCCTGCGAACACTGAAGCTTTCTTT.

The CDR3 protein is CASSRGLSSQPQHF. The DNA for the CDR3 is TGTGCCAGTAGTAGGGGACTTTCATCACAGCCCCAGCATTTT. V and J are TRBV19 and TRBJ1-5; a weak D match, TRBD1 (5 bases). V was pared by 4 bases and J by 7 bases, with 14 bases between. Germline CDR1 and CDR2: LNHDA and SQIVND (reference sequence). This CDR3 comprises 14 residues.

The rearrangement links TRBV7-9 to TRBJ1-2; D perhaps matches TRBD1 (5 bases). The length of the CDR3 is 13 residues. V lost 2 bases and J 14 bases, leaving 18 bases between the germline ends. Germline CDR1 SEHNR, CDR2 FQNEAQ (reference sequence). CDR3 loop: CASSLRTGGAATF. The CDR3 region has the DNA TGTGCCAGCAGCTTAAGGACGGGCGGGGCGGCTACCTTC.

The chain is built from TRBV19 and TRBJ1-1; a weak D match, TRBD1 (5 bases). CDR1 LNHDA and CDR2 SQIVND come from the germline V gene (reference sequence). Trimming stripped 5 bases from V and 6 bases from J, with 16 bases between. This CDR3 comprises 14 residues. CDR3 protein: CASSATAGRAEAFF. The CDR3 nucleotides are TGTGCCAGTAGTGCCACAGCGGGGCGGGCTGAAGCTTTCTTT.

The gene calls are TRBV29-1 and TRBJ2-1, with 9 bases identical to TRBD2. V lost 1 base to trimming and J lost 0 bases; unmatched junction nucleotides: 16. The germline V gene encodes CDR1 SQVTM and CDR2 ANQGSEA. This CDR3 region has 20 residues. CDR3 region: CSVEGKIRLAESASYNEQFF. For the CDR3, the DNA is TGCAGCGTTGAAGGGAAAATTAGACTAGCGGAATCGGCCTCCTACAATGAGCAGTTCTTC.

V is TRBV5-1 and J is TRBJ1-5; 7 bases align to TRBD1. This CDR3 region has 14 residues. Germline-derived CDR1 and CDR2 are SGHRS and YFSETQ. V dropped 4 bases and J dropped 3; count of bases not matched to a gene: 4. CDR3 region: CASSEGQTNQPQHF. As DNA, the CDR3 is TGCGCCAGCAGCGAGGGACAGACCAATCAGCCCCAGCATTTT.